The next 21 T cell receptor beta chains were all read from a single sample in a study of regulatory T cells in long-lasting Graves disease. Indicated time point: newly diagnosed GD, antithyroid drugs for less than 3 months. Generation of the TCR library employed RNA extracted from PBMCs. Building the TCR beta libraries relied on iRepertoire HTBI primers, and CDR3 regions underwent Arm-PCR. One entry per CDR3 protein results from TCRdb running MiXCR on the multiplex PCR reads. The data contain roughly 400,000 distinct CDR3 sequences, roughly 15% of them singletons. The sample was also linked to a second study, of T cells in Graves' hyperthyroidism and ophthalmopathy.

This sample comprised peripheral blood mononuclear cells (PBMCs), obtained at new diagnosis, from a patient treated with antithyroid drugs. The receptor source for this set is a woman between 18 and 29 years old with Graves disease.

This clonotype was found a few times. The V call is TRBV12-3 or TRBV12-4, the J call TRBJ1-3; 8 nucleotides align to TRBD1. The V segment lost 6 bases and the J segment 4 bases; nucleotides outside the gene matches: 8. This CDR3 is 15 amino acids long. The CDR3 DNA sequence: TGTGCCAGCAGCGAGACAGGGGAGGCAGGAAACACCATATATTTT. It codes for CASSETGEAGNTIYF.

This clonotype was seen ten or more times. This chain joins TRBV28 and TRBJ1-3, with TRBD1 matching over 8 bases. The CDR3 contains 13 residues. The germline V gene has CDR1 MDHEN and CDR2 SYDVKM. J was trimmed by 6 bases and V by 8 bases; bases with no gene match: 6. The CDR3 sequence: CASGDRGLNTIYF. For the CDR3, the DNA is TGTGCCAGCGGTGACAGGGGTTTAAACACCATATATTTT.

This clonotype has a count of ten or more. The gene calls are TRBV3-1 and TRBJ2-7, with TRBD2 identical over 10 bases. Germline V gene lookup returns CDR1 LGHDT and CDR2 YNNKEL (reference sequence). V was pared by 4 bases and J by 6 bases, with 12 bases of the junction left unmatched. The CDR3 runs to 16 residues. CDR3 nucleotides: TGTGCCAGCAGCCCCCCCCGGACTAGCGGTTTGTTCGAGCAGTACTTC. The encoded protein is CASSPPRTSGLFEQYF.

This clonotype has only one observation. CDR3 protein: CASTRTGGAADTQYF. The CDR3 coding sequence is TGTGCCAGCACAAGGACAGGGGGCGCGGCAGATACGCAGTATTTT. The rearrangement links TRBV27 to TRBJ2-3; the match to TRBD1 covers 11 bases. Germline loops: CDR1 MNHEY, CDR2 SMNVEV (reference sequence). The CDR3 covers 15 residues. With V trimmed by 7 bases and J by 4 bases, 7 bases remained unmatched.

This clonotype was observed many times. The chain links TRBV20-1 to TRBJ2-7; 10 bases match TRBD2. V trimming: 0 bases; J trimming: 7 bases; junction bases outside the gene matches: 9. Germline V gene sequence: CDR1 DFQATT, CDR2 SNEGSKA (reference sequence). The CDR3 is made up of 15 amino acids. In DNA form, the CDR3 reads TGCAGTGCTAGAGAACGAGCGGGAGGGCCTAGGGAGCAGTACTTC. Encoded protein: CSARERAGGPREQYF.

This clonotype was counted a single time. The chain links TRBV2 to TRBJ1-4, with D possibly TRBD1 on 5 matching bases. Trimming shortened V by 2 bases and J by 6 bases, and 10 bases separated the two germline ends. Germline CDR1 and CDR2: SNHLY and FYNNEI. The CDR3 has 14 residues. The chain's CDR3 is CASSEQGPDEKLFF. In DNA form, the CDR3 reads TGTGCCAGCAGTGAACAGGGACCGGATGAAAAACTGTTTTTT.

This clonotype was observed many times. The rearrangement uses TRBV20-1 and TRBJ2-7, with D tentatively TRBD2 (5 bases). Germline CDR1 is DFQATT and CDR2 is SNEGSKA (reference sequence). The germline V and J ends were trimmed by 2 bases and 5 bases, with 13 bases remaining between them. CDR3 size: 13 residues. The CDR3 region has the DNA TGCAGTGCTAGACGGGAATCGGGCAACGAGCAGTACTTC. It translates to CSARRESGNEQYF.

Ten or more counts support this clonotype. The chain couples TRBV12-3 or TRBV12-4 to TRBJ2-7; D might be TRBD2 (5 bases). V was trimmed by 5 bases and J by 0 bases, leaving 11 bases between them. This CDR3 is built from 14 residues. The CDR3 DNA is TGTGCCAGCAGTGGTCGCGGGTCCTCCTACGAGCAGTACTTC. Translation gives CASSGRGSSYEQYF.

In this sample, this clonotype turned up many times. V and J are TRBV28 and TRBJ1-1, with a possible D match to TRBD1 (6 bases). This CDR3 is 14 amino acids long. V shed 8 bases and J shed 0 bases, with 13 bases lying between them. The V gene's germline CDR1 is MDHEN and CDR2 SYDVKM. CDR3 DNA: TGTGCCAGCGAAGCAGGGGCGTTGAACACTGAAGCTTTCTTT. Translating gives CASEAGALNTEAFF.

This clonotype was detected ten times or more. V gene TRBV30 combines with J gene TRBJ2-7; D is unclear. Germline assignment: CDR1 GTSNPN and CDR2 SVGIG (reference sequence). V was trimmed by 1 base and J by 2 bases, leaving 6 bases between them. This CDR3 is 12 amino acids long. CDR3 amino acids: CAWSGGPYEQYF. The CDR3 nucleotides are TGTGCCTGGAGTGGAGGTCCCTACGAGCAGTACTTC.

The chain couples TRBV6-5 to TRBJ1-2; maybe TRBD1 (6 bases). Trimming took 0 bases from V and 14 from J, leaving 16 bases between them. In germline, CDR1 is MNHEY, CDR2 SVGAGI. The CDR3 is 13 amino acids. The chain's CDR3 is CASSYSYGRGQTF. CDR3 DNA: TGTGCCAGCAGTTACTCGTATGGCAGGGGCCAGACCTTC.

This clonotype occurred a few times. The chain uses TRBV20-1 and TRBJ2-7; TRBD2 matches 12 bases. Germline CDR1 DFQATT, CDR2 SNEGSKA (reference sequence). The CDR3 is 15 amino acids. Trimming cost V 5 bases and J 2 bases; bases outside gene matches: 7. The CDR3 protein is CSALRTSGIAYEQYF. CDR3 in DNA: TGCAGTGCTCTTCGGACTAGCGGGATAGCCTACGAGCAGTACTTC.

This clonotype has only a few counts. This chain links TRBV10-3 with TRBJ1-4; 9 positions agree with TRBD1. Germline CDR1 is ENHRY and CDR2 is SYGVKD. Trimming cost V 0 bases and J 10 bases; bases outside gene matches: 3. This CDR3 spans 14 amino acids. The CDR3 region is CAISESTGGGKLFF. The CDR3 nucleotides are TGTGCCATCAGTGAGTCGACAGGGGGTGGAAAACTGTTTTTT.

This clonotype has more than one count but fewer than ten. V gene TRBV18 combines with J gene TRBJ2-7; TRBD1 aligns across 12 bases. The CDR3 is 16 residues long. Germline trimming cut 2 bases from V and 6 bases from J; bases unmatched to any gene: 8. CDR1 KGHSH and CDR2 LQKENI come from the germline V gene. CDR3 coding DNA: TGTGCCAGCTCACCAACTTGGGACAGGGGGCCGGTCGAGCAGTACTTC. This encodes CASSPTWDRGPVEQYF.

This clonotype was found a few times. The rearrangement uses TRBV10-3 and TRBJ2-1; 7 nucleotides agree with TRBD1. V was pared by 8 bases and J by 4 bases, with 8 bases of the junction left unmatched. CDR1 is ENHRY, CDR2 SYGVKD, per germline. The CDR3 length is 14 residues. CDR3 DNA: TGTGCCATCCTCCCCGGACAGGAATACAATGAGCAGTTCTTC. Translated: CAILPGQEYNEQFF.

The chain uses TRBV27 and TRBJ1-2; 8 bases align to TRBD1. The trim removed 4 bases at V and 5 bases at J, leaving 6 bases unmatched. The CDR3 runs to 14 residues. In germline, CDR1 is MNHEY, CDR2 SMNVEV (reference sequence). CDR3 coding DNA: TGTGCCAGCAGTTCTCCGACAGGGGAATATGGCTACACCTTC. Its protein product is CASSSPTGEYGYTF.

V gene TRBV3-1 combines with J gene TRBJ2-3; D remains unclear. Trimming took off 0 bases at V and 1 base at J, with 8 bases between the two ends. The CDR3 is 15 amino acids. Per the germline V gene, CDR1 is LGHDT and CDR2 is YNNKEL (reference sequence). The CDR3 DNA reads TGTGCCAGCAGCCAAGATTCCGGTCGCACAGATACGCAGTATTTT. Residues: CASSQDSGRTDTQYF.

This clonotype was counted ten times or more. The chain is built from TRBV28 and TRBJ2-5; D call uncertain. The V gene lost 3 bases and the J gene lost 8 bases, with 7 bases spanning the gap. Germline values: CDR1 MDHEN, CDR2 SYDVKM. This CDR3 has 11 amino acids. CDR3 sequence reads: CASSFPPTQYF. The CDR3 region has the DNA TGTGCCAGCAGTTTCCCCCCTACCCAGTACTTC.

This clonotype was observed a handful of times. V usage is TRBV20-1 and J usage is TRBJ2-7, with D possibly matching TRBD2 (6 bases). This CDR3 has 15 amino acids. V lost 1 base, J lost 0 bases, and 13 bases lay in between. Per germline, CDR1 DFQATT and CDR2 SNEGSKA (reference sequence). The CDR3: CSARVLGGTSYEQYF. The CDR3 DNA reads as TGCAGTGCTAGAGTTTTGGGGGGTACCTCCTACGAGCAGTACTTC.

Many counts were recorded for this clonotype. The chain links TRBV15 to TRBJ2-1; D is uncertain. Germline assignment: CDR1 LNHNV and CDR2 YYDKDF (reference sequence). The CDR3 spans 13 residues. Trimming removed 7 bases at V and 5 bases at J, with 12 bases between. CDR3 coding DNA: TGTGCCACCAATACCGGGTTCCACAATGAGCAGTTCTTC. This encodes CATNTGFHNEQFF.

The V call is TRBV9, the J call TRBJ2-3; 10 bases align to TRBD1. The CDR3 extends over 16 amino acids. CDR1 and CDR2 from the germline V gene are SGDLS and YYNGEE. J gave up 5 bases and V 4 bases, and 10 bases lay outside the gene matches. The CDR3 here is CASSPLPGQGKDTQYF. CDR3 nucleotide sequence: TGTGCCAGCAGCCCCCTCCCGGGACAGGGGAAAGATACGCAGTATTTT. The entire variable domain, with the rest obtained from reference TRBV9 and TRBJ2-3, is as follows: DSGVTQTPKHLITATGQRVTLRCSPRSGDLSVYWYQQSLDQGLQFLIQYYNGEERAKGNILERFSAQQFPDLHSELNLSSLELGDSALYFCASSPLPGQGKDTQYFGPGTRLTVL.